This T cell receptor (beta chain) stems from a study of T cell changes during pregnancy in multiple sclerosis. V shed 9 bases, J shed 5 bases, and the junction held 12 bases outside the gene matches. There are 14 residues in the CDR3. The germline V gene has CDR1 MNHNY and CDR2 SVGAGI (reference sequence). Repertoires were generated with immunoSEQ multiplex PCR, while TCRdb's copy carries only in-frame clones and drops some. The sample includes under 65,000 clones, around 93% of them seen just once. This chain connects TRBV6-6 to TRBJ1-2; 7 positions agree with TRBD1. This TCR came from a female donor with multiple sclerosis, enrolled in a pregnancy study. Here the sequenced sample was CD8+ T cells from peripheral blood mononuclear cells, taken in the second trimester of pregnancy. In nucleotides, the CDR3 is TGTGCCAGTACCTGGACCGGGACAGCGTATGGCTACACCTTC. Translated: CASTWTGTAYGYTF.